The TCR beta chain described here comes from a study of blood T cell repertoires in COVID-19. Study as a whole: Spain, Italy and the United States supplied samples that represented acute and convalescent COVID-19.

Participant age was roughly 18 to 89 years, and participants resided in fewer than 25 US areas. Assignment of participants to cohorts was predicated upon participant-reported clinical history. In the original workflow: Nucleated cell number was recorded as an estimate derived from reference gene primer amplification. Only in-frame clones appear in the TCRdb table, and some are missing; sequencing was by immunoSEQ multiplex PCR. V and J calls plus clone size are reproduced from that table; the DNA served to infer D and trimming. The sample has some 220,000 clones; about nine tenths are singletons. This clone is a singleton in its sample. V lost 8 bases to trimming and J lost 4 bases; unmatched junction nucleotides: 10. The CDR3 totals 15 residues. Germline V gene sequence: CDR1 KGHSH, CDR2 LQKENI.

J is TRBJ1-5 and V is TRBV18, with 8 bases matching TRBD1. Sequencing used PBMCs or T cells enriched from blood (not recorded which). This TCR came from a woman between 40 and 50 years old with acute COVID-19. The chain's CDR3 is CASHTAGTGNQPQHF. The CDR3, as DNA: TGTGCCAGCCACACCGCCGGGACAGGTAATCAGCCCCAGCATTTT.